These 25 T cell receptor beta chains came from one sample sequenced in a study of T cells expressing NK-cell markers. After re-calling the 5' RACE reads, TCRdb lists one entry per CDR3 protein, DNA absent. Reported are some 460,000 distinct CDR3 sequences; the ten largest clones contain about 1.5%. The sequencing sample was made of blood T cells: a sorted CD56 or NKG2C T cell subset, CD4+ or CD8+ T cells, or bulk PBMC T cells (not recorded which). The receptors stem from a woman in her 50s in good health.

The chain has TRBV5-1 and TRBJ2-3. From germline, CDR1 is SGHRS and CDR2 YFSETQ. This CDR3 region has 13 residues. The CDR3 loop is CASRESLTDTQYF.

The CDR3 loop reads CASSLDQGGAFF. The chain links TRBV12-3 or TRBV12-4 to TRBJ1-1; checking the TCRdb D call of TRBD1 is not possible without DNA. This CDR3 is built from 12 residues.

This chain joins TRBV7-9 and TRBJ2-1; TCRdb picks TRBD1, but there is no DNA to check that call. Germline CDR1 reads SEHNR; CDR2 reads FQNEAQ (reference sequence). This CDR3 contains 14 residues. This CDR3 reads CASSSGSIQGEQFF.

V usage is TRBV25-1 and J usage is TRBJ2-1. Germline V gene lookup returns CDR1 MGHDK and CDR2 SYGVNS. The CDR3 runs to 16 residues. The CDR3 reads CASSGTSVSSYNEQFF.

The genes are TRBV5-1 and TRBJ2-1; TCRdb picks TRBD1, but there is no DNA to check that call. Germline V lookup: CDR1 SGHRS, CDR2 YFSETQ. The CDR3 contains 12 residues. The CDR3 spells CASSPGDRGKFF.

This chain uses TRBV3-1 with TRBJ2-3; TCRdb calls TRBD2, which cannot be checked without DNA. Germline CDR1 and CDR2: LGHDT and YNNKEL (reference sequence). This CDR3 has 16 residues. CDR3 in amino acids: CASSQDWGRAEDTQYF.

The genes are TRBV29-1 and TRBJ1-2; checking the TCRdb D call of TRBD1 is not possible without DNA. CDR1 and CDR2 from the germline V gene are SQVTM and ANQGSEA. The CDR3 loop spans 13 amino acids. The CDR3 region is CSVDGAGIYGYTF.

The gene calls are TRBV5-1 and TRBJ2-1; the TCRdb call, TRBD2, lacks DNA for checking. Germline CDR1 SGHRS, CDR2 YFSETQ. The CDR3 extends over 16 amino acids. The CDR3 reads CASSLAATSVLNEQFF. Combining the CDR3 with reference TRBV5-1 and TRBJ2-1 gives the whole variable domain KAGVTQTPRYLIKTRGQQVTLSCSPISGHRSVSWYQQTPGQGLQFLFEYFSETQRNKGNFPGRFSGRQFSNSRSEMNVSTLELGDSALYLCASSLAATSVLNEQFFGPGTRLTVL.

V usage is TRBV11-3 and J usage is TRBJ1-2; the TCRdb D gene call, TRBD1, has no DNA to confirm it. CDR1 SGHNT and CDR2 YENEEA come from the germline V gene. There are 16 residues in the CDR3. The CDR3 protein is CASSLDPSSGTNGYTF.

The chain is built from TRBV12-5 and TRBJ1-5; TCRdb picks TRBD1, but there is no DNA to check that call. This CDR3 is 13 amino acids long. Germline V gives CDR1 LGHNT, CDR2 FRNRAP. The CDR3 is CASGSVSGEPQHF. The entire variable domain, with the rest obtained from reference TRBV12-5 and TRBJ1-5, is as follows: DARVTQTPRHKVTEMGQEVTMRCQPILGHNTVFWYRQTMMQGLELLAYFRNRAPLDDSGMPKDRFSAEMPDATLATLKIQPSEPRDSAVYFCASGSVSGEPQHFGDGTRLSIL.

The chain links TRBV6-6 to TRBJ1-5. Germline values: CDR1 MNHNY, CDR2 SVGAGI (reference sequence). CDR3 length equals 13 residues. CDR3 protein: CASSYSRGMPQHF.

The chain recombines TRBV24-1 with TRBJ2-3; the TCRdb call, TRBD1, lacks DNA for checking. Germline assignment: CDR1 KGHDR and CDR2 SFDVKD. This CDR3 region has 15 residues. This chain's CDR3 is CATSAPGQGKDTQYF.

CDR3 region: CSAVHREDGPQHF. The V gene is TRBV20-1, the J gene TRBJ1-5; TCRdb returns TRBD1, unconfirmable since there is no DNA. Germline V gene data show CDR1 as DFQATT and CDR2 as SNEGSKA (reference sequence). The CDR3 extends over 13 amino acids.

V is TRBV7-2 and J is TRBJ2-4; TCRdb indicates TRBD1, and absent DNA this call remains unverified. Germline V gene lookup returns CDR1 SGHTA and CDR2 FQGNSA. CDR3 length equals 15 residues. This CDR3 reads CASSPGPGVGNIQYF.

V is TRBV6-1 and J is TRBJ1-1. The CDR3 length is 14 residues. Per germline, CDR1 MNHNS and CDR2 SASEGT. Here the CDR3 reads CASSETGGPFVAFF.

This chain connects TRBV5-1 to TRBJ2-2; TCRdb's D gene call, TRBD2, goes unchecked for lack of DNA. CDR3 length: 16 residues. The germline CDR1 and CDR2 sequences are SGHRS and YFSETQ. CDR3 residues: CASSLRSSGVTGELFF.

The V and J genes are TRBV7-8 and TRBJ1-2. Germline assignment: CDR1 SGHVS and CDR2 FQNEAQ. This CDR3 has 15 residues. This CDR3 reads CASSLGHGENYGYTF.

The CDR3: CASSQGGSGSSNEQFF. The rearrangement joins TRBV3-1 to TRBJ2-1; TCRdb's D gene call, TRBD2, goes unchecked for lack of DNA. Germline V gene lookup returns CDR1 LGHDT and CDR2 YNNKEL (reference sequence). This CDR3 comprises 16 residues.

This sequence joins TRBV7-6 and TRBJ2-7; TCRdb's D gene call, TRBD2, goes unchecked for lack of DNA. Looked up from germline, CDR1 is SGHVS and CDR2 is FNYEAQ. The CDR3 has 15 amino acids. Here the CDR3 reads CASSLEPSGRREQYF. Full variable domain (outside the CDR3, taken from reference TRBV7-6 and TRBJ2-7): GAGVSQSPRYKVTKRGQDVALRCDPISGHVSLYWYRQALGQGPEFLTYFNYEAQQDKSGLPNDRFSAERPEGSISTLTIQRTEQRDSAMYRCASSLEPSGRREQYFGPGTRLTVT.

The chain couples TRBV5-1 to TRBJ2-7; TCRdb lists TRBD2, though no DNA is available to test this call. Germline assignment: CDR1 SGHRS and CDR2 YFSETQ. The CDR3 is 14 residues long. CDR3 amino acids: CASSAYGLADEQYF. The whole variable domain, filled in from reference TRBV5-1 and TRBJ2-7, reads KAGVTQTPRYLIKTRGQQVTLSCSPISGHRSVSWYQQTPGQGLQFLFEYFSETQRNKGNFPGRFSGRQFSNSRSEMNVSTLELGDSALYLCASSAYGLADEQYFGPGTRLTVT.

The chain is built from TRBV29-1 and TRBJ2-5. This CDR3 has 13 amino acids. Germline CDR1 is SQVTM and CDR2 is ANQGSEA. CDR3: CSVDRPPQETQYF.

This chain links TRBV9 with TRBJ2-2. Per germline, CDR1 SGDLS and CDR2 YYNGEE. The CDR3 totals 13 residues. CDR3: CASSVAMAGELFF. Complete variable domain (other parts from reference TRBV9 and TRBJ2-2): DSGVTQTPKHLITATGQRVTLRCSPRSGDLSVYWYQQSLDQGLQFLIQYYNGEERAKGNILERFSAQQFPDLHSELNLSSLELGDSALYFCASSVAMAGELFFGEGSRLTVL.

This chain connects TRBV7-9 to TRBJ2-2. The CDR3 runs 15 residues. Germline values: CDR1 SEHNR, CDR2 FQNEAQ (reference sequence). The chain's CDR3 is CASSLSMRWTGELFF.

The chain is built from TRBV25-1 and TRBJ2-3; TCRdb gives TRBD2 as the D gene, but with no DNA this cannot be confirmed. Germline lookup yields CDR1 MGHDK and CDR2 SYGVNS. There are 13 residues in the CDR3. This CDR3 is CASSVLGADTQYF. The full variable domain, rest sourced from reference TRBV25-1 and TRBJ2-3, is EADIYQTPRYLVIGTGKKITLECSQTMGHDKMYWYQQDPGMELHLIHYSYGVNSTEKGDLSSESTVSRIRTEHFPLTLESARPSHTSQYLCASSVLGADTQYFGPGTRLTVL.

The chain is built from TRBV11-3 and TRBJ2-2; the D call from TCRdb, TRBD1, cannot be confirmed without DNA. The CDR3 length is 16 residues. Germline CDR1 is SGHNT and CDR2 is YENEEA. CDR3 sequence reads: CASSFRQGANTGELFF.